These 30 T cell receptor beta chains originate from one sample sequenced in a study of human T cells and chemical hapten exposure. TCRdb re-called the 5' RACE reads with MiXCR, one entry per CDR3 protein. The sample shows 110,000 or so distinct CDR3 sequences, around a fifth of them seen only once. Whole blood that had not been fractionated was the source of extracted total RNA. The receptor set was obtained from a human donor in good health.

V gene TRBV28 combines with J gene TRBJ2-3; D unclear. The CDR3 length is 14 residues. Germline-derived CDR1 and CDR2 are MDHEN and SYDVKM. Trimming took off 5 bases at V and 7 bases at J, with 16 bases between the two ends. The CDR3: CASSTPGYSNTQYF. As DNA, the CDR3 is TGTGCCAGCAGTACCCCGGGCTATAGTAATACGCAGTATTTT.

This chain links TRBV6-1 with TRBJ1-1; D ambiguous. The germline V and J ends were trimmed by 5 bases and 2 bases, with 0 bases remaining between them. The CDR3 has 10 amino acids. Per germline, CDR1 MNHNS and CDR2 SASEGT. CDR3 bases: TGTGCCAGCAGTAACACTGAAGCTTTCTTT. Translation: CASSNTEAFF.

This chain uses TRBV28 with TRBJ2-5; D is uncertain. The germline V gene has CDR1 MDHEN and CDR2 SYDVKM. V was shortened by 6 bases and J by 4 bases, with 12 bases between the two germline ends. This CDR3 has 13 residues. The CDR3 region has the DNA TGTGCCAGCAGACTCGCACCCATAGAGACCCAGTACTTC. Protein product: CASRLAPIETQYF.

This clonotype was detected a few times. The chain carries TRBV2 and TRBJ1-3; 7 nucleotides match TRBD1. Germline V gene lookup returns CDR1 SNHLY and CDR2 FYNNEI. The CDR3 covers 17 residues. Germline trimming cut 5 bases from V and 0 bases from J; bases unmatched to any gene: 10. CDR3 amino acids: CASSPLAGQSSGNTIYF. CDR3 nucleotide sequence: TGTGCCAGCAGTCCTTTAGCGGGACAGAGCTCTGGAAACACCATATATTTT.

This clonotype was observed many times. The genes are TRBV4-1 and TRBJ2-7; 8 nucleotides match TRBD2. Looked up from germline, CDR1 is MGHRA and CDR2 is YSYEKL. The CDR3 has 14 amino acids. The V segment lost 5 bases and the J segment 0 bases; nucleotides outside the gene matches: 3. The CDR3 sequence is CASSASGYSYEQYF. The CDR3 nucleotides are TGCGCCAGCAGCGCTAGCGGGTACTCCTACGAGCAGTACTTC.

The chain has TRBV6-1 and TRBJ1-5; D is ambiguous. V dropped 0 bases and J dropped 4 bases, with 10 bases sitting between them. Per the germline V gene, CDR1 is MNHNS and CDR2 is SASEGT. The CDR3 runs to 15 residues. The CDR3 reads CASSEAGGSNQPQHF. DNA of the CDR3: TGTGCCAGCAGTGAAGCAGGAGGGAGTAATCAGCCCCAGCATTTT.

This clonotype was seen ten or more times. Written as DNA, the CDR3 is TGTGCCAGCAGCGCAACTAGCGGGATATTCACAGATACGCAGTATTTT. Translating gives CASSATSGIFTDTQYF. The chain has TRBV6-1 and TRBJ2-3, with 10 bases lining up with TRBD2. V lost 6 bases and J lost 2; bases outside the gene matches: 8. The CDR3 is 16 amino acids. Germline V gene data show CDR1 as MNHNS and CDR2 as SASEGT.

This clonotype was seen a handful of times. The chain is built from TRBV13 and TRBJ2-6; possible D gene TRBD2, 5 bases. V lost 1 base to trimming and J lost 0 bases, with 10 bases between them. The germline gives CDR1 PRHDT, CDR2 FYEKMQ (reference sequence). The CDR3 has 17 amino acids. The CDR3 region has the DNA TGTGCCAGCAGCTTAGACGCGGGCTACTCTGGGGCCAACGTCCTGACTTTC. Translating it yields CASSLDAGYSGANVLTF.

This clonotype has a handful of counts. The rearrangement links TRBV12-3 or TRBV12-4 to TRBJ1-1; D unresolved. V lost 6 bases and J lost 3, with 14 bases in between. This CDR3 comprises 14 residues. The CDR3 nucleotides read TGTGCCAGCAGACCCAATGACGGGTACACTGAAGCTTTCTTT. It yields the protein CASRPNDGYTEAFF.

The V call is TRBV28, the J call TRBJ1-1; D is unclear. Germline loops: CDR1 MDHEN, CDR2 SYDVKM. Between the trimmed V and J ends, which lost 5 bases and 10 bases, there was a span of 14 bases. The CDR3 is 12 amino acids. CDR3 nucleotides: TGTGCCAGCAGTCCCCTCCGGAGATCAGCTTTCTTT. It encodes CASSPLRRSAFF.

V and J are TRBV28 and TRBJ1-2, with 11 bases that match TRBD1. Germline assignment: CDR1 MDHEN and CDR2 SYDVKM. The CDR3 extends over 17 amino acids. J gave up 4 bases and V 7 bases, and 14 bases lay outside the gene matches. The CDR3 DNA sequence: TGTGCCAGCATCCTCCGGGACAGGGGGTTTTGGGGCTATGGCTACACCTTC. Its translation: CASILRDRGFWGYGYTF.

This clonotype is a singleton in its sample. This chain connects TRBV11-2 to TRBJ2-1; 8 nucleotides agree with TRBD2. V trimming: 1 base; J trimming: 6 bases; junction bases outside the gene matches: 5. Germline V gene lookup returns CDR1 SGHAT and CDR2 FQNNGV. This CDR3 comprises 15 residues. CDR3 sequence reads: CASSLVTSGPNEQFF. In nucleotides, the CDR3 is TGTGCCAGCAGCTTAGTAACTAGCGGCCCCAATGAGCAGTTCTTC.

The chain recombines TRBV5-1 with TRBJ1-2; 9 bases align to TRBD1. Germline CDR1 and CDR2: SGHRS and YFSETQ. Trimming cost V 4 bases and J 2 bases; bases outside gene matches: 6. The CDR3 runs to 15 residues. The CDR3 DNA reads as TGCGCCAGCAGCCTGGGACAGGGTAGGAACTATGGCTACACCTTC. It specifies CASSLGQGRNYGYTF.

This clonotype was observed a few times. The V and J genes are TRBV7-8 and TRBJ2-6; TRBD2 aligns across 12 bases. The CDR3 has 19 amino acids. Germline CDR1 reads SGHVS; CDR2 reads FQNEAQ. V gave up 5 bases and J gave up 0 bases; unmatched junction bases: 8. The CDR3 region is CASSTVMGLAGSGANVLTF. DNA of the CDR3: TGTGCCAGCAGCACTGTAATGGGACTAGCGGGCTCTGGGGCCAACGTCCTGACTTTC.

V and J are TRBV3-1 and TRBJ2-7; unclear D gene. This CDR3 contains 13 residues. The V end was cut by 1 base, the J end by 2 bases, with 6 bases between. Germline-derived CDR1 and CDR2 are LGHDT and YNNKEL (reference sequence). The CDR3 region has the DNA TGTGCCAGCAGCCAAGGTACAGCCTACGAGCAGTACTTC. It codes for CASSQGTAYEQYF.

V usage is TRBV29-1 and J usage is TRBJ1-1; D not certain. This CDR3 has 13 residues. The V gene lost 3 bases and the J gene lost 4 bases, with 12 bases spanning the gap. The germline gives CDR1 SQVTM, CDR2 ANQGSEA. CDR3: CSVDEHPFTEAFF. CDR3 nucleotide sequence: TGCAGCGTTGACGAACACCCATTCACTGAAGCTTTCTTT.

The genes are TRBV29-1 and TRBJ2-2; TRBD1 or TRBD2 may be the D gene (5 bases each). The germline V gene has CDR1 SQVTM and CDR2 ANQGSEA. The CDR3 has 13 residues. Trimming left V 3 bases short and J 4 bases short, with 9 bases between. This CDR3 is CSVEPGGTGELFF. The CDR3 DNA reads as TGCAGCGTTGAGCCTGGGGGCACCGGGGAGCTGTTTTTT.

This clonotype was counted ten times or more. The chain carries TRBV7-9 and TRBJ1-3; D ambiguous. The CDR3 has 12 amino acids. From germline, CDR1 is SEHNR and CDR2 FQNEAQ (reference sequence). Trimming removed 3 bases at V and 2 bases at J, with 2 bases between. In DNA, the CDR3 is TGTGCCAGCAGCTTGGCTGGAAACACCATATATTTT. It encodes CASSLAGNTIYF.

V usage is TRBV5-6 and J usage is TRBJ1-4; D unclear. The CDR3 sequence is 13 residues long. The germline CDR1 and CDR2 sequences are SGHDT and YYEEEE. Trimming cost V 0 bases and J 8 bases, with 8 bases left between them. CDR3 in amino acids: CASSLAPLEKLFF. CDR3 coding DNA: TGTGCCAGCAGCTTGGCCCCATTGGAAAAACTGTTTTTT.

This clonotype was detected only a few times. The chain recombines TRBV5-4 with TRBJ2-1; 7 bases map to TRBD2. Germline assignment: CDR1 SGHNT and CDR2 YYREEE (reference sequence). CDR3 length: 16 residues. V dropped 0 bases and J dropped 8; count of bases not matched to a gene: 11. CDR3 protein: CASSLANGGSWYEQFF. For the CDR3, the DNA is TGTGCCAGCAGCTTGGCCAATGGCGGGAGCTGGTATGAGCAGTTCTTC. The full variable domain, in which reference TRBV5-4 and TRBJ2-1 provide the parts outside the CDR3, is ETGVTQSPTHLIKTRGQQVTLRCSSQSGHNTVSWYQQALGQGPQFIFQYYREEENGRGNFPPRFSGLQFPNYSSELNVNALELDDSALYLCASSLANGGSWYEQFFGPGTRLTVL.

This clonotype was seen more than once but under ten times. This sequence joins TRBV28 and TRBJ2-3, with 9 bases aligning to TRBD2. The CDR3 spans 16 residues. The V gene's germline CDR1 is MDHEN and CDR2 SYDVKM. Trimming cost V 3 bases and J 2 bases; bases outside gene matches: 6. In DNA, the CDR3 is TGTGCCAGCAGTTTTGTTCGACTAGCGGCCACAGATACGCAGTATTTT. Translation: CASSFVRLAATDTQYF.

The gene calls are TRBV4-1 and TRBJ2-7; 11 bases fit TRBD2. This CDR3 has 13 residues. Germline CDR1 MGHRA, CDR2 YSYEKL. V shed 6 bases, J shed 4 bases, and the junction held 2 bases outside the gene matches. CDR3 bases: TGCGCCAGCAGGGGGACTAGCGGATACGAGCAGTACTTC. Amino acid sequence: CASRGTSGYEQYF.

The rearrangement joins TRBV28 to TRBJ2-2; maybe TRBD2 (5 bases). V was clipped by 6 bases and J by 7 bases, with 18 bases between them. CDR1 is MDHEN and CDR2 is SYDVKM in the germline V gene. The CDR3 covers 15 residues. CDR3 protein: CASSEPGLAIGELFF. In DNA form, the CDR3 reads TGTGCCAGCAGCGAACCCGGGCTAGCAATCGGGGAGCTGTTTTTT.

The chain employs TRBV9 and TRBJ2-2; no reliable D call. V lost 0 bases and J 5 bases, leaving 11 bases between the germline ends. This CDR3 region has 15 residues. CDR1 and CDR2 from the germline V gene are SGDLS and YYNGEE. DNA for the CDR3: TGTGCCAGCAGCGTAGGCCCCGACTTGACCGGGGAGCTGTTTTTT. This sequence encodes CASSVGPDLTGELFF. The full variable domain, in which reference TRBV9 and TRBJ2-2 provide the parts outside the CDR3, is DSGVTQTPKHLITATGQRVTLRCSPRSGDLSVYWYQQSLDQGLQFLIQYYNGEERAKGNILERFSAQQFPDLHSELNLSSLELGDSALYFCASSVGPDLTGELFFGEGSRLTVL.

The CDR3, as DNA: TGCGCCAGCAGCGCAGAGGGACAGTACTATGGCTACACCTTC. Translated: CASSAEGQYYGYTF. The V gene is TRBV5-1, the J gene TRBJ1-2; 7 bases fit TRBD1. Per the germline V gene, CDR1 is SGHRS and CDR2 is YFSETQ. The V and J ends lost 4 bases and 3 bases, in that order; junction bases with no gene match: 6. This CDR3 is 14 amino acids long.

The chain joins TRBV28 to TRBJ2-5; TRBD1 matches at 7 bases. With 1 base clipped from V and 1 base from J, the junction kept 9 bases outside the gene matches. Germline CDR1 reads MDHEN; CDR2 reads SYDVKM. The CDR3 totals 17 residues. CDR3 sequence reads: CASSLSLPGGTQETQYF. The DNA for the CDR3 is TGTGCCAGCAGTTTATCTCTTCCAGGGGGAACCCAAGAGACCCAGTACTTC.

This sequence joins TRBV25-1 and TRBJ2-7; 11 bases fit TRBD2. CDR1 and CDR2 (germline): MGHDK, SYGVNS. Losses at the gene ends were 4 bases for V and 2 bases for J; bases not matched to a gene: 1. The CDR3 runs to 14 residues. Here the CDR3 reads CASSVSGRAYEQYF. The CDR3 DNA reads as TGTGCCAGCAGTGTTAGCGGGAGGGCCTACGAGCAGTACTTC.

In its sample, this clonotype was seen a few times. V usage is TRBV29-1 and J usage is TRBJ2-5; 9 bases map to TRBD1. V was pared by 3 bases and J by 4 bases, with 9 bases of the junction left unmatched. Germline assignment: CDR1 SQVTM and CDR2 ANQGSEA. The CDR3 length is 15 residues. CDR3 coding DNA: TGCAGCGTTGAGCCCGCCTTGGACAGGGGAGAGACCCAGTACTTC. It encodes CSVEPALDRGETQYF.

This clonotype has just a few counts. The chain links TRBV11-1 to TRBJ2-7, with 8 bases lining up with TRBD1. The trim removed 5 bases at V and 6 bases at J, leaving 9 bases unmatched. Germline CDR1 is SGHAT and CDR2 is FQDESV (reference sequence). The CDR3 runs 14 residues. The DNA for the CDR3 is TGTGCCAGCAGCGGTACCGGGACAGGCTTCGAGCAGTACTTC. The encoded protein is CASSGTGTGFEQYF.

The chain uses TRBV29-1 and TRBJ2-5, with a possible D match to TRBD2 (6 bases). Germline-derived CDR1 and CDR2 are SQVTM and ANQGSEA. The ends were cut back, 7 bases at V and 6 bases at J, with 18 bases in the middle. CDR3 length: 13 amino acids. CDR3 nucleotides: TGCAGCGCTATGTCCGGGAGTGAGAAGACCCAGTACTTC. Amino acid sequence: CSAMSGSEKTQYF.